This note documents a single T cell receptor beta chain sequence. Amplification used 60 Vbeta primers and 13 Jbeta primers. Repertoires were generated with immunoSEQ multiplex PCR, while TCRdb's copy carries only in-frame clones and drops some. The sample has over 200,000 clones; roughly 89% are singletons. This entry belongs to a study of cytomegalovirus exposure and HLA in healthy donors. Looked up from germline, CDR1 is SEHNR and CDR2 is FQNEAQ (reference sequence). Trimming took off 1 base at V and 13 bases at J, with 22 bases between the two ends. The CDR3 has 15 residues. The TCR originated in a woman aged 18-29 years in good health and CMV-seronegative. Sequenced input: PBMCs. The chain couples TRBV7-9 to TRBJ1-2, with a tentative D call TRBD1 (6 bases). The CDR3 coding sequence is TGTGCCAGCAGCTTAGACGGGGGGGGCCAAGCCATATGCACCTTC. It specifies CASSLDGGGQAICTF.